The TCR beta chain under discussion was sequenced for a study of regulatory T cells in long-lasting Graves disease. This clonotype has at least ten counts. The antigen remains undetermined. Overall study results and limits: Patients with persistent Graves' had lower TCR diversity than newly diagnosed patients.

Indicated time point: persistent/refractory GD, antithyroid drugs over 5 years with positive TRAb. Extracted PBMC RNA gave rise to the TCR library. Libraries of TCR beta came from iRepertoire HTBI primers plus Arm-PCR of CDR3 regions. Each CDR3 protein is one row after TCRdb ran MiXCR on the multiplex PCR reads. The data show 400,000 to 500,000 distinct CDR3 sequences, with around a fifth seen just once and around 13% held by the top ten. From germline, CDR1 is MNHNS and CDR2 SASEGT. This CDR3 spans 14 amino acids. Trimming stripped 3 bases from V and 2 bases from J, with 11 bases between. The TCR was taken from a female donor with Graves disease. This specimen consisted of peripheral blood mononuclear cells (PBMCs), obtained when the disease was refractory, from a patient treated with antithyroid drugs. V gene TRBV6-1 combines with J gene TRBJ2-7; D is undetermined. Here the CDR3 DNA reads TGTGCCAGCAGTGAGACCGCGCCAGCCTACGAGCAGTACTTC. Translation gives CASSETAPAYEQYF.